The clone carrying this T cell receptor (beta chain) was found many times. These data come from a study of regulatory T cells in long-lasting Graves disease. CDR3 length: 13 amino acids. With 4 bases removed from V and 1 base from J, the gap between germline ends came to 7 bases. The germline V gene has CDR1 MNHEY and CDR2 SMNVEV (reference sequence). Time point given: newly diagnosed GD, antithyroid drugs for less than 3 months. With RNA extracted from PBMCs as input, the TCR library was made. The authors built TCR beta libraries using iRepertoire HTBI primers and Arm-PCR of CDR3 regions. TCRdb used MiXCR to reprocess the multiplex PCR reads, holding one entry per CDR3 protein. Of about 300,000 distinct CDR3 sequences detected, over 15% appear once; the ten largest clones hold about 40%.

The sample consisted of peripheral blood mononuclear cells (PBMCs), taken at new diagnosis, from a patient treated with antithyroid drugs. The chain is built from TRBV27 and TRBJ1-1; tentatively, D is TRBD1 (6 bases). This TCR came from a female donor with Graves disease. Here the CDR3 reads CASSYRENTEAFF. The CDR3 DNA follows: TGTGCCAGCAGTTACAGGGAGAACACTGAAGCTTTCTTT.